This T cell receptor (beta chain) was identified in a study of cytomegalovirus exposure and HLA in healthy donors. TCRdb's copy holds only in-frame clones and misses some; the assay was immunoSEQ multiplex PCR. The sample has 110,000 or so clones, approximately 95% seen once; the top ten hold 0.67%. The clonotype was recovered from a young woman in good health and CMV-seronegative. Source material: PBMCs.

CDR3 protein: CATSQQGFSYNSPLHF. DNA for the CDR3: TGTGCCACCAGTCAACAGGGATTCTCCTATAATTCACCCCTCCACTTT. The rearrangement links TRBV15 to TRBJ1-6, with D maybe TRBD1 (6 bases). Germline CDR1 and CDR2: LNHNV and YYDKDF (reference sequence). With 6 bases removed from V and 0 bases from J, the gap between germline ends came to 12 bases. CDR3 size: 16 residues.